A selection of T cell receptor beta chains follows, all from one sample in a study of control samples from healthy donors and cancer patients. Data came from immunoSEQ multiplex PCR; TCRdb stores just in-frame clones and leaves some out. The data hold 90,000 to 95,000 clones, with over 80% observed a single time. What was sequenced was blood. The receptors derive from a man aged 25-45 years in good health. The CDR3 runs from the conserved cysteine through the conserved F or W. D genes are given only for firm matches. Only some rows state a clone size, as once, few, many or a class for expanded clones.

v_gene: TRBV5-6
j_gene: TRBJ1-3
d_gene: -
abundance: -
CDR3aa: CASSFDVETGNTIYF
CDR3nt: TGTGCCAGCAGCTTCGACGTAGAGACTGGAAACACCATATATTTT

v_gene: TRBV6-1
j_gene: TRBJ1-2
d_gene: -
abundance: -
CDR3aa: CASSEYGNYGYTF
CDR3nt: TGTGCCAGCAGTGAATACGGTAACTATGGCTACACCTTC

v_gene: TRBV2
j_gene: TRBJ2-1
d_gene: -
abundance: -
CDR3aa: CASSHTTGIYEQFF
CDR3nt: TGTGCCAGCAGTCATACAACAGGGATCTATGAGCAGTTCTTC

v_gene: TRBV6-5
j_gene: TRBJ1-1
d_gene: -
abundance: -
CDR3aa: CASRLQADNTEAFF
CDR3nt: TGTGCCAGCCGACTCCAGGCGGACAACACTGAAGCTTTCTTT

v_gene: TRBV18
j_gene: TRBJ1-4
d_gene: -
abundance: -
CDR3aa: CASSSSGEANEKLFF
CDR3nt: TGTGCCAGCTCATCATCAGGGGAGGCTAATGAAAAACTGTTTTTT

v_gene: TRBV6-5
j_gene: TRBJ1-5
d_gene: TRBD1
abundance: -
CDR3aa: CASRTGPNQPQHF
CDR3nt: TGTGCCAGCAGGACAGGGCCTAATCAGCCCCAGCATTTT

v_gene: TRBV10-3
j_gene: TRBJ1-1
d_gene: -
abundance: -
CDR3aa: CAISDFNTEAFF
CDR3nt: TGTGCCATCAGTGACTTTAACACTGAAGCTTTCTTT

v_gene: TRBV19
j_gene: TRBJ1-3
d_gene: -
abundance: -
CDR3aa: CASSIAGISGNTIYF
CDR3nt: TGTGCCAGTAGTATAGCCGGGATTTCTGGAAACACCATATATTTT

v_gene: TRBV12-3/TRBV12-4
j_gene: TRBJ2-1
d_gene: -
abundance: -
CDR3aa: CASSSPPSKQFF
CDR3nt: TGTGCCAGCAGTTCCCCCCCCTCAAAACAGTTCTTC

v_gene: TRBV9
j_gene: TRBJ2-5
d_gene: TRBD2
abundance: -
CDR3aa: CASSVIAGDQETQYF
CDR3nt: TGTGCCAGCAGCGTAATAGCGGGGGACCAAGAGACCCAGTACTTC

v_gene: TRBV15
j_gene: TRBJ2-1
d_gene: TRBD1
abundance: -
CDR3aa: CATSKGTGRVGNEQFF
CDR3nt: TGTGCCACCAGCAAAGGGACAGGGAGGGTTGGCAATGAGCAGTTCTTC

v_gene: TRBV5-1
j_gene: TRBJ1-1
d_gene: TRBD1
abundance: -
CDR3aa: CASSLANPGGEAFF
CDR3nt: TGCGCCAGCAGCTTGGCGAACCCAGGGGGTGAAGCTTTCTTT

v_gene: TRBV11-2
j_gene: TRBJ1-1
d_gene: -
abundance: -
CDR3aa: CASSLSWGAEAFF
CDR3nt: TGTGCCAGCAGCTTAAGTTGGGGGGCTGAAGCTTTCTTT

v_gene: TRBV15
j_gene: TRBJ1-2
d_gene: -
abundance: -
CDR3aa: CATSRDGGAGYGYTF
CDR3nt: TGTGCCACCAGCAGAGATGGAGGGGCAGGCTATGGCTACACCTTC

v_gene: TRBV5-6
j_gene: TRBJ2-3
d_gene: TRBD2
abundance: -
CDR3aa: CASSARSSGGGDTQYF
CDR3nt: TGTGCCAGCAGCGCTAGATCTAGCGGGGGTGGAGATACGCAGTATTTT

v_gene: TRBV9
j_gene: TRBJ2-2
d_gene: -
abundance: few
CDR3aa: CASSVAMGFTGELFF
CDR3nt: TGTGCCAGCAGCGTAGCTATGGGCTTCACCGGGGAGCTGTTTTTT

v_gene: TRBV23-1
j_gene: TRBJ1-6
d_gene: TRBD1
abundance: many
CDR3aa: CASSQSGDRTNSPLHF
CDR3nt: TGCGCCAGCAGTCAATCTGGGGACAGGACGAATTCACCCCTCCACTTT

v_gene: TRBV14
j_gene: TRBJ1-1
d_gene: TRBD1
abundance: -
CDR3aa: CASSQGWDRTHMNTEAFF
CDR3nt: TGTGCCAGCAGCCAAGGTTGGGACAGAACTCACATGAACACTGAAGCTTTCTTT

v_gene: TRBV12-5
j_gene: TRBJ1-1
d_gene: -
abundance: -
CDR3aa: CASGFSSVSETEAFF
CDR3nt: TGTGCTAGTGGTTTTTCGTCTGTTTCGGAGACTGAAGCTTTCTTT